The present T cell receptor beta chain was sequenced within a study of blood T cell repertoires in COVID-19. Study-level information: PBMCs, B-cell-depleted T cells, or T cells provided the cDNA or gDNA that made up the material.

The length of the CDR3 is 13 residues. Trimming took off 6 bases at V and 0 bases at J, with 6 bases between the two ends. Per the germline V gene, CDR1 is MDHEN and CDR2 is SYDVKM. The data were produced by immunoSEQ multiplex PCR, yet TCRdb's version contains in-frame clones alone and is incomplete. There are 200,000 to 300,000 clones in the sample; over 80% occur only once, and 1.5% lies in the top ten. The receptor comes from a woman aged 40-49 years who had recovered from COVID-19. V gene TRBV28 combines with J gene TRBJ1-5; no definite D call. The material sequenced was peripheral blood. Here the CDR3 reads CASSHYSNQPQHF. The CDR3 DNA sequence: TGTGCCAGCAGCCACTATAGCAATCAGCCCCAGCATTTT.